This T cell receptor (beta chain) stems from a study of early T cells in non-severe SARS-CoV-2 infection. Across the whole study: Sequencing used unsorted whole-blood bulk RNA, so chains lack pairing. Study-wide points: VDJdb matches were skewed toward anti-spike CD8 T cell responses.

Researchers attached unique molecular identifiers to individual cDNA molecules. In TCRdb, the 5' RACE reads were re-called with MiXCR into one record per CDR3 protein. The data contain roughly 51,000 distinct CDR3 sequences, around 9.1% of them seen just once; the ten biggest clones take up over 6.5%. CDR3 length equals 14 residues. Germline CDR1 MGHRA, CDR2 YSYEKL. Trimming took 5 bases from V and 1 from J; bases not matched to a gene: 1. This clonotype was seen a handful of times. The antigen is undetermined. The clonotype was recovered from an adult who was a healthcare worker with PCR-confirmed SARS-CoV-2 infection or an uninfected control (not recorded which). The chain uses TRBV4-1 and TRBJ2-5, with 10 nucleotides matching TRBD2. Sequenced: whole blood. The CDR3 coding sequence is TGCGCCAGCAGCTGGACTAGCGGCCAAGAGACCCAGTACTTC. This codes for CASSWTSGQETQYF.